This entry concerns a single T cell receptor (beta chain). This clone was observed a handful of times. Its target antigen remains unknown. Qualities for individual bases were not recorded, and no much larger clone is one base off. The High Capacity cDNA Reverse Transcription Kit was used to reverse transcribe all of the isolated RNA, meaning that expressed TCRB transcripts were what got sequenced. Deep immunoSEQ sequencing was applied to naive, central memory and regulatory T cell samples, giving an average of roughly 3.3 million total reads per sample. After sorted cells were lysed in RLT buffer, RNA was extracted with DNase-treated RNeasy Micro or Mini kits, with the choice depending on cell number. To prevent cross-contamination, each cell subset was processed individually, whereas patient and healthy donor samples were processed jointly. Using the immunoSEQ multiplex PCR, TCRB sequences were amplified from cDNA into 87-bp fragments spanning the CDR3 region. Sequencing of the amplicons was done on the Illumina HiSeq platform. On the study's bioinformatics: Synthetic template baselines were used to correct PCR bias computationally, reads within Hamming distance 2 were collapsed together, and singletons that could not be merged were discarded. Reads were aligned to IMGT to assign V, D and J genes, CDR3 length, and insertions or deletions at six rearrangement sites. Within each subset, clonotype counts were normalized to sorted cell number, and only after that were true diversity and Gini coefficients computed with the tcR R package. The overlap coefficient, calculated on TCRB nucleotide sequences, was used to measure repertoire sharing. Out-of-frame TCRB sequences from naive cells were analyzed as a proxy for the pre-selection repertoire. Held by TCRdb, this immuneACCESS table contains in-frame sequences only and omits some clones. Under half of the omission traces to an unresolved V gene where checked; the cause of the rest is unknown. The V and J calls and clone size come from that table; D and trimming were worked out from the DNA. The sample table records roughly 310,000 clones; roughly 11% of these occur just once. The ten largest clones represent approximately 0.016% of the sample.

Each donor gave one peripheral blood draw, approximately 110 mL on average, collected into heparinised tubes. A BD FACSAria II was used to sort naive, central memory, regulatory and stem cell-like memory CD4+ T cells with a panel that included CD45RO, CCR7, CD25, CD127, CD95 and CD27. Purity was above 98% for every sorted population. PBMCs were separated immediately by Lymphoprep density gradient centrifugation and were stained directly, without being cultured. To minimize batch effects, samples were stained and sorted in pairs, one healthy donor with one patient per experiment. This entry is derived from a study of beta chain features in type 1 diabetes (dated by TCRdb to the late 2010s). Study-level background: No differences in mean age, gender distribution, total cell number or subset yield were found between patients and healthy donors. A total of 90 million to 120 million sorted cells were examined across all samples, and a strong correlation was observed between cell number per subset and RNA yield. The study compared TCRB repertoires of sorted circulating CD4+ T cell subsets between recently diagnosed type 1 diabetes patients and matched healthy donors. Naive and central memory subsets were obtained from all 28 donors, but regulatory and stem cell-like memory subsets were isolated from only 8 patients and about 8 healthy donors. Study-level results and caveats: Patients with type 1 diabetes made fewer insertions and deleted more nucleotides at VDJ recombination sites, implying thymic rearrangement abnormalities. Naive, central memory and regulatory TCRB repertoires appeared to be more similar among patients than among healthy donors. Shorter templates might be favored by PCR, yet because patient and control samples were amplified and corrected together, any such skew would affect both groups equally. Sequencing cDNA rather than genomic DNA could over-represent highly expressing activated cells, although activation and CD3 levels did not differ between groups. Type 1 diabetes patients showed a moderate but significant shortening of TCRB CDR3 length in all four CD4+ subsets. HLA sub-analyses involved small numbers of individuals, so any influence of HLA type on TCRB rearrangement remained unresolved.

The CDR3 goes from the cysteine to the phenylalanine over 17 residues. Left in the record is the CDR3 DNA by itself, 51 bases read in frame from the first base. For this chain, trimming is 2 bases at the V end and 2 bases at the J end, and the number of junction bases without a gene match is 5. For CDR1 and CDR2, the germline V gene lists SGHAT and FQNNGV. This clonotype originated in a woman younger than 45 in good health. What was sequenced was naive CD4+ T cells from blood. The cell subset or site label for this specimen denotes: true naive CD4+ T cells. The chain was built from TRBV11-2 and TRBJ2-3, with 12 junctional bases fitting TRBD2. CDR3 reads: CASSLRGTSGYTDTQYF. The DNA sequence reads TGTGCCAGCAGCTTAAGGGGGACTAGCGGGTACACAGATACGCAGTATTTT.